This T cell receptor (beta chain) derives from a study of blood T cell repertoires in COVID-19. Study information: Samples representing acute and convalescent COVID-19 were sourced from the United States, Italy and Spain. T cells, B-cell-depleted T cells, or PBMCs provided the cDNA or gDNA that served as material.

Per the study methods: The authors estimated nucleated cell counts from reference gene primer amplification. Generated by immunoSEQ multiplex PCR, the TCRdb table keeps only in-frame clones and is missing some. V, J and clone size derive from that table, while D and trimming were established from the DNA sequence. The data hold 300,000 to 400,000 clones, with approximately 87% observed a single time. This clone was found a few times. Those enrolled in Seattle joined during active infection and were followed longitudinally afterward. Trimming removed 1 base at V and 7 bases at J, with 13 bases between. Per the germline V gene, CDR1 is SEHNR and CDR2 is FQNEAQ (reference sequence). The length of the CDR3 is 14 residues.

The V call is TRBV7-9, the J call TRBJ1-2, with D uncertain. The specimen was peripheral blood. The source of this sequence is a woman aged 55-75 years with COVID-19, enrolled during active disease. The CDR3 is CASSLDQSQVGYTF. Written as DNA, the CDR3 is TGTGCCAGCAGCTTAGATCAGTCTCAGGTTGGCTACACCTTC.